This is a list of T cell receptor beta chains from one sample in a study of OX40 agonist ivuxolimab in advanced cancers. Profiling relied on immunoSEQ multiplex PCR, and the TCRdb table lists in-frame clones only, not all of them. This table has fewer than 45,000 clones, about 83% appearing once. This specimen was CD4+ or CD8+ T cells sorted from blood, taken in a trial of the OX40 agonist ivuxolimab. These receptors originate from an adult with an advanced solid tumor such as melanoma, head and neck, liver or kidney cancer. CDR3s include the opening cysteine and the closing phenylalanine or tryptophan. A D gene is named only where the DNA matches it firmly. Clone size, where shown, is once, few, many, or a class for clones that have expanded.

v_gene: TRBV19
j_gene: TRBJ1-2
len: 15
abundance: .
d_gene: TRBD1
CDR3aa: CASSRTGRANYGYTF
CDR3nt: TGTGCCAGTAGCCGGACAGGGAGGGCTAACTATGGCTACACCTTC

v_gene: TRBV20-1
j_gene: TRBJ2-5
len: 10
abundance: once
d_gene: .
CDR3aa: CSATQETQYF
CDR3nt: TGCAGTGCTACCCAGGAGACCCAGTACTTC

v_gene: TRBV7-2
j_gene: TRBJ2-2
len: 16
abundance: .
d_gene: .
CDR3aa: CASSLWRRSNTGELFF
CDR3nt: TGTGCCAGCAGCTTATGGCGCAGATCGAACACCGGGGAGCTGTTTTTT

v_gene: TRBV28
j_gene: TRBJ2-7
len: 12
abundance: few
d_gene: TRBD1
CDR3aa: CASSPTGLEQYF
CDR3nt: TGTGCCAGCAGCCCGACAGGGCTCGAGCAGTACTTC

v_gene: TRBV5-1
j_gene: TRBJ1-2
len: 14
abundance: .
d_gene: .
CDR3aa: CASRDVAGSEGYTF
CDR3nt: TGCGCCAGCAGAGATGTGGCAGGGAGTGAAGGCTACACCTTC

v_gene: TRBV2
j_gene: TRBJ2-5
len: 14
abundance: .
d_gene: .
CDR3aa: CASSGNEGTETQYF
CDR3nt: TGTGCCAGCAGTGGCAACGAGGGTACGGAGACCCAGTACTTC

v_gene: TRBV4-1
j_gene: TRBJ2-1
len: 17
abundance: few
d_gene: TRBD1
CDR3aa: CASSRSSGTGSYNEQFF
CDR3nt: TGCGCCAGCAGCCGTAGCTCCGGGACAGGCTCCTACAATGAGCAGTTCTTC

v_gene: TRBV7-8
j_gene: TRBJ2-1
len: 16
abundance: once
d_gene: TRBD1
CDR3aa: CASSRTGETSYNEQFF
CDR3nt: TGTGCCAGCAGCCGCACAGGGGAAACCTCCTACAATGAGCAGTTCTTC

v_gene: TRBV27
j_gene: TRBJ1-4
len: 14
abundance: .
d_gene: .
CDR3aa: CASRETRDDEKLFF
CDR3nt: TGTGCCAGCAGAGAAACACGGGACGATGAAAAACTGTTTTTT

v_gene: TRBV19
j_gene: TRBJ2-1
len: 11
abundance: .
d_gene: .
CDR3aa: CASSRRNEQFF
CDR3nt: TGTGCCAGTAGTAGGCGTAATGAGCAGTTCTTC

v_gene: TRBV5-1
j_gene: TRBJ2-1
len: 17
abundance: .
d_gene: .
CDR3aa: CASSPYGGLSSYNEQFF
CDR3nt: TGCGCCAGCAGCCCTTACGGCGGACTGAGCTCCTACAATGAGCAGTTCTTC

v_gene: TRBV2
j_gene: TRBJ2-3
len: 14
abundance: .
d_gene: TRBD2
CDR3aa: CASSLLAETDTQYF
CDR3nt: TGTGCCAGCAGCTTACTAGCGGAGACAGATACGCAGTATTTT

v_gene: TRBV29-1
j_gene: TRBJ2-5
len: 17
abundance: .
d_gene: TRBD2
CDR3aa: CSVVWGFFSGRAETQYF
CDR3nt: TGCAGCGTGGTTTGGGGCTTTTTTAGCGGGAGGGCTGAGACCCAGTACTTC

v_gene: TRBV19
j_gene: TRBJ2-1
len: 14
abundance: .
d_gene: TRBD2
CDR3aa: CASSIGLAHNEQFF
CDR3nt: TGTGCCAGTAGTATTGGACTAGCGCACAATGAGCAGTTCTTC

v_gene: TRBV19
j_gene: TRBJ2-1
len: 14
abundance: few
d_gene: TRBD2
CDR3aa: CASSKPVAGNEQFF
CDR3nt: TGTGCCAGTAGTAAACCGGTAGCGGGGAATGAGCAGTTCTTC

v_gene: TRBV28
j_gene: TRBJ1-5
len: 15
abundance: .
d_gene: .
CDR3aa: CASSLGMHSNQPQHF
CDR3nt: TGTGCCAGCAGTCTGGGAATGCATAGCAATCAGCCCCAGCATTTT

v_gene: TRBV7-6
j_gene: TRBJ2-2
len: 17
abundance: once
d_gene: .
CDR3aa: CASSLALRGVNTGELFF
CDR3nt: TGTGCCAGCAGCTTAGCGTTACGGGGCGTAAACACCGGGGAGCTGTTTTTT

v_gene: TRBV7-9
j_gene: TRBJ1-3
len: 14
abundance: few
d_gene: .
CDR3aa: CASSLLVPGNTIYF
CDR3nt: TGTGCCAGCAGCTTATTAGTACCCGGAAACACCATATATTTT

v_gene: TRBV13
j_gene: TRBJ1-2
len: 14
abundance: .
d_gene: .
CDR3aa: CASSLIQPYSGYTF
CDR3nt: TGTGCCAGCAGCTTGATACAACCGTATTCCGGCTACACCTTC

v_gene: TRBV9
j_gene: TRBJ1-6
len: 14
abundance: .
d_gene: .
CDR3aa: CASSVVGGNSPLHF
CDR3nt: TGTGCCAGCAGCGTAGTAGGGGGTAATTCACCCCTCCACTTT

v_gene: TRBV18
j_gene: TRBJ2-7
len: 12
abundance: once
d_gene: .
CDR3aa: CASSPKEGEQYF
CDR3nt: TGTGCCAGCTCACCAAAGGAGGGAGAGCAGTACTTC

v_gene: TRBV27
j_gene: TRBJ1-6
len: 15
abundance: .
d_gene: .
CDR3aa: CASSRQSSYNSPLHF
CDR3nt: TGTGCCAGCAGTCGACAGAGCTCCTATAATTCACCCCTCCACTTT

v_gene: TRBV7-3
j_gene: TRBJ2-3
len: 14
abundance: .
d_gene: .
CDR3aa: CASSPGTATDTQYF
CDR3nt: TGTGCCAGCAGCCCGGGGACCGCTACAGATACGCAGTATTTT

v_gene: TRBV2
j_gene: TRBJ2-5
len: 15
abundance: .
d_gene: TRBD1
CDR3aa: CASLRDRGWLETQYF
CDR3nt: TGTGCCAGCCTCCGGGACAGGGGGTGGCTAGAGACCCAGTACTTC

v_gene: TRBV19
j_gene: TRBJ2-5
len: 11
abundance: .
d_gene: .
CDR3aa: CASSIEGAQYF
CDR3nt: TGTGCCAGTAGTATCGAGGGGGCCCAGTACTTC

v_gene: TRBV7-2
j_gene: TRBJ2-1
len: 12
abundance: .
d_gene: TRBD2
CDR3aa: CASSLVGTRKFF
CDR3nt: TGTGCCAGCAGCTTGGTGGGGACTAGAAAGTTCTTC

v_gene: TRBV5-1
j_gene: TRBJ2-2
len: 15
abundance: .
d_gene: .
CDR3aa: CASSGGAGRTGELFF
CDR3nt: TGCGCCAGCAGCGGGGGGGCAGGGCGCACCGGGGAGCTGTTTTTT

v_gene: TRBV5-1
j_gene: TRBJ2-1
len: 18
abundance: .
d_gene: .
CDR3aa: CASSLAQSGPRPYNEQFF
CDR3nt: TGCGCCAGCAGCTTGGCGCAATCCGGGCCCCGACCCTACAATGAGCAGTTCTTC

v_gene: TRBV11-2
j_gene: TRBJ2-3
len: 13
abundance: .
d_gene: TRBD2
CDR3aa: CASSPGEGITQYF
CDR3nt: TGTGCCAGCAGTCCGGGGGAGGGAATTACGCAGTATTTT

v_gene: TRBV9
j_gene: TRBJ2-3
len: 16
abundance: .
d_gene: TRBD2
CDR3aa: CASTPHGAGGVDTQYF
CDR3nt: TGTGCCAGCACCCCCCACGGGGCGGGGGGTGTGGATACGCAGTATTTT

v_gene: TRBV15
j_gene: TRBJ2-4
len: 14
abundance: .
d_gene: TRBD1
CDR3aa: CATPDRDSKNIQYF
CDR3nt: TGTGCCACCCCGGACAGGGATAGCAAAAACATTCAGTACTTC

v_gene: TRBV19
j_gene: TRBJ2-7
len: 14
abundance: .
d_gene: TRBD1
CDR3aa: CASSTGQARQEQYF
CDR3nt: TGTGCCAGTAGTACGGGACAGGCCCGGCAGGAGCAGTACTTC

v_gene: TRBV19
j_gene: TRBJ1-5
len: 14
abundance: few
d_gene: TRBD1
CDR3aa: CASSYRGPNQPQHF
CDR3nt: TGTGCCAGTAGTTACAGGGGACCAAATCAGCCCCAGCATTTT

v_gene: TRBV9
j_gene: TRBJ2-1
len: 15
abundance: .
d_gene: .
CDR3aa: CASSVEVGPEEEQFF
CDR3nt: TGTGCCAGCAGCGTAGAGGTGGGACCCGAGGAGGAGCAGTTCTTC

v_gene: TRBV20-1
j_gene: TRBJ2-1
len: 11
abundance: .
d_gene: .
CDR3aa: CSAKDRRGQFF
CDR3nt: TGCAGTGCAAAAGACAGAAGGGGACAGTTCTTC

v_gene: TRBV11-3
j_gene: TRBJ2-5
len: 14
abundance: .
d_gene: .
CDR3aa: CASSSDARQETQYF
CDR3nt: TGTGCCAGCAGCTCCGACGCCCGCCAAGAGACCCAGTACTTC